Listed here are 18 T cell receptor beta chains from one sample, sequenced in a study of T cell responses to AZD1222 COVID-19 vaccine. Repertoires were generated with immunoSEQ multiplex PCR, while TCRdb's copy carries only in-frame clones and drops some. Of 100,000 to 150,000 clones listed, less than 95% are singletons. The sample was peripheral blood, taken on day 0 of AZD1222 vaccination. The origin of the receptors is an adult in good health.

Here the CDR3 DNA reads TGTGCCAGCAGTTTGGGCCAACGGACGGATGGCTACACCTTC. It yields the protein CASSLGQRTDGYTF. The rearrangement uses TRBV28 and TRBJ1-2; D gene ambiguous. Trimming stripped 3 bases from V and 6 bases from J, with 14 bases between. Germline CDR1 MDHEN, CDR2 SYDVKM. The CDR3 covers 14 residues.

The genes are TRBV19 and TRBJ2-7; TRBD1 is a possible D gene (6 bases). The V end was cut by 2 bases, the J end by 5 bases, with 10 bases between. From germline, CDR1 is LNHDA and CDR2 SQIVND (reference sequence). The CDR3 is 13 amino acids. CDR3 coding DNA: TGTGCCAGTAGTATAAGTACAGGGCACGAGCAGTACTTC. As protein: CASSISTGHEQYF.

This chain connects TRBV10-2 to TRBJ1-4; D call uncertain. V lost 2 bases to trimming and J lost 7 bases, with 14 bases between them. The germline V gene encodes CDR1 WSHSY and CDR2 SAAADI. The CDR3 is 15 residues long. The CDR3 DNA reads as TGCGCCAGCAGTGAGATCGGAGGTACTCGTGAAAAACTGTTTTTT. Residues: CASSEIGGTREKLFF.

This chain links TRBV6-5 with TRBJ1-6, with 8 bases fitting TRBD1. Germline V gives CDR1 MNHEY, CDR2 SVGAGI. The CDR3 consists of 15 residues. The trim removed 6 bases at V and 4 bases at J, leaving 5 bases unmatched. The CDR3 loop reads CASRSGQEYNSPLHF. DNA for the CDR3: TGTGCCAGCAGGTCGGGACAGGAATATAATTCACCCCTCCACTTT.

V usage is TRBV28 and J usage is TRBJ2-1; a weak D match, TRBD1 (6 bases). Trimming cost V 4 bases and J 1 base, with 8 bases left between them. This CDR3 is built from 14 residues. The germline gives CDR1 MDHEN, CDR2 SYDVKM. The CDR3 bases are TGTGCCAGCAGTTGGGACACTTCCTACAATGAGCAGTTCTTC. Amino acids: CASSWDTSYNEQFF.

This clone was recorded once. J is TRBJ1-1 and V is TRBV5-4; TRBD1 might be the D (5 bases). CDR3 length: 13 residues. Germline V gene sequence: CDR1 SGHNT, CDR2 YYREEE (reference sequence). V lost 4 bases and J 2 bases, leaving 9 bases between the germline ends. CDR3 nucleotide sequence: TGTGCCAGCAGCAAGACAGAAAACACTGAAGCTTTCTTT. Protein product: CASSKTENTEAFF.

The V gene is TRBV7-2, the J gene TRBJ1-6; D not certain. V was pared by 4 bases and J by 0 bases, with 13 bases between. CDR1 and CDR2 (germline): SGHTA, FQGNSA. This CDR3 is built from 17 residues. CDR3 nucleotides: TGTGCCAGCAGCTCTGGGAGAGCGAGCTCCTATAATTCACCCCTCCACTTT. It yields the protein CASSSGRASSYNSPLHF.

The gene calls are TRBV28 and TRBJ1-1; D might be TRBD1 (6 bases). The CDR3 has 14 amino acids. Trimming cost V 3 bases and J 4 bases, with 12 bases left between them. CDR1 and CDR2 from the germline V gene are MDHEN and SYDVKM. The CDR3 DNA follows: TGTGCCAGCAGTTTCCCTCAGGGGAGCACTGAAGCTTTCTTT. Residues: CASSFPQGSTEAFF.

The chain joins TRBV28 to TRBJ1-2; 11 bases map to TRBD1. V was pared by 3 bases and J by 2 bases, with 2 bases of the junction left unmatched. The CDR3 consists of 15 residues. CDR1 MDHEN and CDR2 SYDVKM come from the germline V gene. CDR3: CASSLGQGVNYGYTF. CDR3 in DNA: TGTGCCAGCAGTTTGGGACAGGGGGTAAACTATGGCTACACCTTC.

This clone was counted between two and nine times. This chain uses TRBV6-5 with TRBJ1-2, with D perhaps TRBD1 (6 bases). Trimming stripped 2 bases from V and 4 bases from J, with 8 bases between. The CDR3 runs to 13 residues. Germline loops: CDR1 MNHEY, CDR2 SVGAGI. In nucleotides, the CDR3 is TGTGCCAGCAGTTACCAGGGGTCCTATGGCTACACCTTC. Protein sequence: CASSYQGSYGYTF.

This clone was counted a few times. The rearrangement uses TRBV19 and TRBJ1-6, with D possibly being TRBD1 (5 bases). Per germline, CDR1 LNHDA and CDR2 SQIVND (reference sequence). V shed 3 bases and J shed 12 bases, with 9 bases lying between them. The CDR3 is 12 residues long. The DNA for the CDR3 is TGTGCCAGTAGTATGCTGGGGCTACCCCTCCACTTT. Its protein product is CASSMLGLPLHF.

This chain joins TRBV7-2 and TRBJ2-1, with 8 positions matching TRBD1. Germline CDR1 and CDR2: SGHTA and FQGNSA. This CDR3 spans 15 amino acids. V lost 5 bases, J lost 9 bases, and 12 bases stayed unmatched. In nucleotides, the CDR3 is TGTGCCAGCAGCCCAAGACAGGGGCGGATAGGTGAGCAGTTCTTC. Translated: CASSPRQGRIGEQFF.

In DNA, the CDR3 is TGTGCCAGTGGGGCAAGCAGGAAAATTTACTTC. This codes for CASGASRKIYF. The chain links TRBV19 to TRBJ2-7; tentatively, D is TRBD1 (5 bases). With 8 bases removed from V and 13 bases from J, the gap between germline ends came to 18 bases. The CDR3 covers 11 residues. Per the germline V gene, CDR1 is LNHDA and CDR2 is SQIVND (reference sequence).

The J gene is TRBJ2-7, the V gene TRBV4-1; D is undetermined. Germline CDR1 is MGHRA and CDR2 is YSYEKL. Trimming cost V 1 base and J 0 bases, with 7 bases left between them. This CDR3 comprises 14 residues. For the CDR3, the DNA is TGCGCCAGCAGCCAAGTAAGGGACTCCTACGAGCAGTACTTC. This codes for CASSQVRDSYEQYF.

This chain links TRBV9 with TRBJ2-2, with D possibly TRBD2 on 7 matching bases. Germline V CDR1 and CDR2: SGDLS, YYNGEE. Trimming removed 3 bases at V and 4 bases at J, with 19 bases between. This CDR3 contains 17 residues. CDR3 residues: CASSGGGGAIGTGELFF. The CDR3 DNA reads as TGTGCCAGCAGCGGAGGAGGGGGGGCCATTGGCACCGGGGAGCTGTTTTTT.

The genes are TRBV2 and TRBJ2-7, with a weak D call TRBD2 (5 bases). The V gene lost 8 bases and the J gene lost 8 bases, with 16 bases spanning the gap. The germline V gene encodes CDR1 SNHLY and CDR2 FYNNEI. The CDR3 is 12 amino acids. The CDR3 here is CASLERFRQQYF. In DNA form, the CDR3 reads TGTGCCAGCCTTGAGCGGTTTAGGCAGCAGTACTTC.

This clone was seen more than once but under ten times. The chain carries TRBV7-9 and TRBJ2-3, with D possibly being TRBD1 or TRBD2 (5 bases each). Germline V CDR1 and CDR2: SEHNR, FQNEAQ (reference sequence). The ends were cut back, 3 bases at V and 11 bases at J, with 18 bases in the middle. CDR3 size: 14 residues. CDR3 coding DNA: TGTGCCAGCAGCTTGGGCCCGGTGGGGGAGATGCAGTATTTT. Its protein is CASSLGPVGEMQYF.

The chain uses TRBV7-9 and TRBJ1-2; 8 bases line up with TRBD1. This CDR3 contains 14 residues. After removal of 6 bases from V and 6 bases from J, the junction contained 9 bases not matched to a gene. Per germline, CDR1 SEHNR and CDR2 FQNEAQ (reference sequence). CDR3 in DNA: TGTGCCAGCAGTTGGACAGGGAATAATAATGGCTACACCTTC. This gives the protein CASSWTGNNNGYTF.